This T cell receptor (beta chain) comes out of a study of T cell responses to AZD1222 COVID-19 vaccine. The data were produced by immunoSEQ multiplex PCR, yet TCRdb's version contains in-frame clones alone and is incomplete. The sample holds roughly 140,000 clones; about 90% are singletons and the top ten take roughly 5%. Trimming took off 1 base at V and 5 bases at J, with 12 bases between the two ends. The CDR3 loop spans 15 amino acids. Germline assignment: CDR1 MGHRA and CDR2 YSYEKL. With respect to this clone: Its antigen remains unidentified.

Study-wide findings and caveats: Donors were chiefly white British, with a greater number of females, and clonal diversity was perhaps underestimated. Baseline seropositivity occurred in only six AZD1222 recipients. Sampling captured repertoires only after the peak T cell response.

The chain couples TRBV4-1 to TRBJ1-5; D ambiguous. This sequence was found in an adult in good health. The specimen was peripheral blood, collected on day 0 of AZD1222 vaccination. CDR3 sequence (DNA): TGCGCCAGCAGCCAAGGCGAGAGTCGGCATCAGCCCCAGCATTTT. Protein product: CASSQGESRHQPQHF.